This T cell receptor beta chain appears in the sequencing data of a study of identifying expanded T cells in peripheral blood. Overall study findings and caveats: Over about two and four weeks, about 15 and 19 clones changed, versus approximately 1.1 between replicates. Roughly two-week clone count variance significantly increased as total template count grew.

Assay used: immunoSEQ multiplex PCR; TCRdb lists only in-frame clones, some missing. The data hold about 110,000 clones, with 88% observed a single time. This clone was seen more than once but under ten times. Its antigen remains unknown. The V and J ends lost 2 bases and 1 base respectively, with 11 bases between them. The CDR3 length is 15 residues. The germline gives CDR1 SGHVS, CDR2 FNYEAQ. The sample consisted of blood. This clonotype was sampled from a person aged 18 to 69 in good health. V and J are TRBV7-6 and TRBJ1-1; D is unclear. Written as DNA, the CDR3 is TGTGCCAGCAGCTTAATCGGCAGGTCGAACACTGAAGCTTTCTTT. It translates to CASSLIGRSNTEAFF.